Listed below are T cell receptor beta chains from one sample, sequenced in a study of chronic HIV infection and antiretroviral therapy. TCRdb ran MiXCR on the 5' RACE reads and lists one entry per CDR3 protein. Among 45,000 to 60,000 distinct CDR3 sequences listed, about 18% were seen once. Sequenced material: peripheral blood. Every receptor here comes from an adult who had HIV and had not received antiretroviral therapy, or was an uninfected healthy control (not recorded which). Both conserved end residues are part of each CDR3. A D gene is named only where the DNA matches it firmly. The listing skips clone size in some rows; elsewhere it reads once, few, many or a size class.

J gene	CDR3 length	clone size	V gene	D gene	CDR3 DNA	CDR3 protein
TRBJ1-6	11	.	TRBV20-1	.	TGCAGTGCTAGGGGGGATTCACCCCTCCACTTT	CSARGDSPLHF
TRBJ2-1	12	few	TRBV3-1	.	TGTGCCAGCAGCCAAGCCCGTGATGAGCAGTTCTTC	CASSQARDEQFF
TRBJ2-7	12	few	TRBV28	.	TGTGCCACCCGGTCCTTGACTGGTGAGCAGTACTTC	CATRSLTGEQYF
TRBJ2-3	14	.	TRBV5-1	.	TGCGCCAGCAGCTTGGCGGATAGCACAGATACGCAGTATTTT	CASSLADSTDTQYF
TRBJ2-1	15	.	TRBV27	.	TGTGCCAGCAGTCGAGGGACGAGCTCCTACAATGAGCAGTTCTTC	CASSRGTSSYNEQFF
TRBJ1-5	13	.	TRBV12-3/TRBV12-4	TRBD1	TGTGCCAGTGGGACAGTAAGCAATCAGCCCCAGCATTTT	CASGTVSNQPQHF
TRBJ1-5	14	few	TRBV28	TRBD1	TGTGCCAGCAGTTCAGGACAGGGCTGGGAGCCCCAGCATTTT	CASSSGQGWEPQHF
TRBJ1-4	14	.	TRBV7-9	TRBD1	TGTGCCAGCAGTGACAGGGGAGGGAGGGAAAAACTGTTTTTT	CASSDRGGREKLFF
TRBJ2-3	14	few	TRBV20-1	.	TGCAGTGCTAGAGATCGGACAGTCCTAAATACGCAGTATTTT	CSARDRTVLNTQYF
TRBJ2-1	13	.	TRBV5-1	.	TGCGCCAGCACTAACACCTCAACCCTGGAGCAGTTCTTC	CASTNTSTLEQFF
TRBJ2-7	12	.	TRBV29-1	.	TGCAGCGTCCGGGACTCGATCTACGAGCAGTACTTC	CSVRDSIYEQYF
TRBJ1-5	14	few	TRBV20-1	.	TGCAGTGCTGACACCCGGACACATAATCAGCCCCAGCATTTT	CSADTRTHNQPQHF
TRBJ2-2	14	few	TRBV20-1	.	TGCAGTGCTAGAGGCCTAGCCGGCACCGGGGAGCTGTTTTTT	CSARGLAGTGELFF
TRBJ2-1	15	many	TRBV2	TRBD1	TGTGCCAGCAGACCGACAGGGACGTCCTACAATGAGCAGTTCTTC	CASRPTGTSYNEQFF
TRBJ2-3	16	few	TRBV5-4	.	TGTGCCAGCAGCTTGAAGGGTCAGCGGTACACAGATACGCAGTATTTT	CASSLKGQRYTDTQYF
TRBJ2-6	14	.	TRBV29-1	.	TGCAGCGTTGAAGATCGGCGTGGGGCCAACGTCCTGACTTTC	CSVEDRRGANVLTF